The 9 T cell receptor beta chains below all came from one sample that was sequenced in a study of T cells in Graves' hyperthyroidism and ophthalmopathy. Amplification targeted TCR beta CDR3 regions from RNA transcripts. A first-round RT-PCR of the TCR CDR3 used the HTBI primer set. TCRdb used MiXCR to reprocess the multiplex PCR reads, holding one entry per CDR3 protein. This sample has under 650,000 distinct CDR3 sequences, with 15% to 20% found just once. Sequencing was performed on blood. The receptors were gathered from a woman between 25 and 40 years old with Graves' hyperthyroidism.

This clonotype was seen repeatedly, ten times or more. The gene calls are TRBV7-2 and TRBJ2-7; 16 nucleotides match TRBD2. Germline V gives CDR1 SGHTA, CDR2 FQGNSA. CDR3 size: 20 residues. V gave up 1 base and J gave up 6 bases; unmatched junction bases: 15. The CDR3 region is CASSLEEGLAGGWSVGEQYF. The DNA of the CDR3 is TGTGCCAGCAGCTTAGAGGAGGGACTAGCGGGAGGGTGGTCGGTTGGCGAGCAGTACTTC.

Only a few counts were recorded for this clonotype. This chain links TRBV20-1 with TRBJ2-1; D perhaps matches TRBD2 (6 bases). The CDR3 runs to 12 residues. V lost 7 bases and J 8 bases, leaving 15 bases between the germline ends. Germline V gives CDR1 DFQATT, CDR2 SNEGSKA (reference sequence). CDR3 loop: CSVRSSVDEQFF. CDR3 sequence (DNA): TGCAGTGTTAGGTCTAGCGTTGATGAGCAGTTCTTC.

This clonotype was counted between two and nine times. V is TRBV4-1 and J is TRBJ2-7, with 12 bases matching TRBD2. CDR1 and CDR2 from the germline V gene are MGHRA and YSYEKL. Losses at the gene ends were 0 bases for V and 6 bases for J; bases not matched to a gene: 9. This CDR3 has 17 residues. The CDR3 bases are TGCGCCAGCAGCCAAGATCTCCAGCTAGCGGGAGGGACCGAGCAGTACTTC. Translating it yields CASSQDLQLAGGTEQYF.

The table lists this clonotype with many counts. V gene TRBV12-3 or TRBV12-4 combines with J gene TRBJ2-5; 11 bases fit TRBD1. V lost 5 bases, J lost 1 base, and 0 bases stayed unmatched. The CDR3 has 14 amino acids. DNA of the CDR3: TGTGCCAGCAGTGGACAGGGGGCCCAAGAGACCCAGTACTTC. Encoded protein: CASSGQGAQETQYF.

This clonotype was seen at least ten times. The chain recombines TRBV12-3 or TRBV12-4 with TRBJ1-5, with 7 bases identical to TRBD1. The CDR3 runs to 14 residues. J lost 5 bases, V lost 7 bases, and 8 bases had no gene match. The DNA for the CDR3 is TGTGCCAGCAACCCGACAGGGAGGGATCAGCCCCAGCATTTT. Protein sequence: CASNPTGRDQPQHF.

This clonotype turned up a few times. V usage is TRBV6-9 and J usage is TRBJ1-1; D is uncertain. Germline V lookup: CDR1 MNHGY, CDR2 SVAAGI. The germline V and J ends were trimmed by 3 bases and 6 bases, with 11 bases remaining between them. The CDR3 runs to 13 residues. CDR3 residues: CASSYWQDAEAFF. For the CDR3, the DNA is TGTGCCAGCAGTTACTGGCAGGACGCTGAAGCTTTCTTT.

V gene TRBV20-1 combines with J gene TRBJ1-5, with a possible D match to TRBD1 (6 bases). Per the germline V gene, CDR1 is DFQATT and CDR2 is SNEGSKA (reference sequence). CDR3 size: 14 residues. Trimming took 6 bases from V and 0 from J, leaving 12 bases between them. The CDR3 protein is CSALTGISNQPQHF. DNA of the CDR3: TGCAGTGCCTTAACAGGGATTAGCAATCAGCCCCAGCATTTT.

The chain is built from TRBV19 and TRBJ2-5, with 9 bases lining up with TRBD1. This CDR3 is built from 14 residues. V trimming: 3 bases; J trimming: 5 bases; junction bases outside the gene matches: 4. CDR1 and CDR2 (germline): LNHDA, SQIVND (reference sequence). The CDR3 DNA reads as TGTGCCAGTAGTATCGGACAGGGGCCGGAGACCCAGTACTTC. Residues: CASSIGQGPETQYF.

This clonotype was seen only a few times. The J gene is TRBJ1-1, the V gene TRBV7-9, with 7 nucleotides matching TRBD1. The CDR3 is made up of 16 amino acids. V shed 5 bases and J 4 bases; nucleotides not matched to a gene: 13. Germline assignment: CDR1 SEHNR and CDR2 FQNEAQ (reference sequence). CDR3 nucleotides: TGTGCCAGCAGCCAGGGACAGCCAACGACGGGCACTGAAGCTTTCTTT. As protein: CASSQGQPTTGTEAFF. Filled out from reference TRBV7-9 and TRBJ1-1, the complete variable domain reads DTGVSQNPRHKITKRGQNVTFRCDPISEHNRLYWYRQTLGQGPEFLTYFQNEAQLEKSRLLSDRFSAERPKGSFSTLEIQRTEQGDSAMYLCASSQGQPTTGTEAFFGQGTRLTVV.